The rows below give T cell receptor beta chains drawn from one sample of a study of vaccination effects on CD4 cells after COVID-19. Their recognized antigens are unknown. Libraries were prepared by immunoSEQ multiplex PCR; TCRdb keeps only in-frame clonotypes and omits some of them. This sample has more than 65,000 clones, with around 80% found just once. The sample was CD4+ T cells from PBMCs cultured with HCoV-229E spike peptides, taken after COVID-19 vaccination. The receptor source for this set is a human donor who received a COVID-19 vaccine. CDR3s include the opening cysteine and the closing phenylalanine or tryptophan. D genes are given only for firm matches. Some rows mark clone size as missing; the rest say once, few, many or name a class of expanded clone.

TGTGCCAGCAGCTCGGGGGGGATGAACACTGAAGCTTTCTTT	CASSSGGMNTEAFF	TRBJ1-1	TRBV3-1/TRBV3-2	.	.
TGCGCCAGCAGCTTGGGGCGCAATCAGCCCCAGCATTTT	CASSLGRNQPQHF	TRBJ1-5	TRBV5-1	.	.
TGTGCCAGCAGTTCCTTACAGGGGGCGCAGGGAAACACCATATATTTT	CASSSLQGAQGNTIYF	TRBJ1-3	TRBV27	TRBD1	.
TGTGCCAGCAGTTGGGACAGGACCCACGCGAACACCGGGGAGCTGTTTTTT	CASSWDRTHANTGELFF	TRBJ2-2	TRBV14	TRBD1	.
TGTGCCAGCAGCAGCAGCAGGGTAGGGGGAAACACCATATATTTT	CASSSSRVGGNTIYF	TRBJ1-3	TRBV9	.	.
TGTGCCAGCAGTCTAGGTGTAGGGACTGAAAAACTGTTTTTT	CASSLGVGTEKLFF	TRBJ1-4	TRBV2	.	.
TGTGCCAGCAACCGATATAGCGGGGAGCTGTTTTTT	CASNRYSGELFF	TRBJ2-2	TRBV7-9	.	.
TGTGCCAGCAGTGGTTTGACAGGCGTCAAGGATGGCTACACCTTC	CASSGLTGVKDGYTF	TRBJ1-2	TRBV25-1	.	.
TGTGCCAGCAGGGAATCAGGGGTTGGAAACACCATATATTTT	CASRESGVGNTIYF	TRBJ1-3	TRBV7-9	.	.
TGTGCCAGCAGCGTCTATATGGCGGATACGCAGTATTTT	CASSVYMADTQYF	TRBJ2-3	TRBV9	.	.
TGTGCCAGCAGCCAGGACTCGACAGGGAACTATGGCTACACCTTC	CASSQDSTGNYGYTF	TRBJ1-2	TRBV4-2	TRBD1	.
TGTGCCAGCAGTGAACAGGGGGCCGCGAACACCGGGGAGCTGTTTTTT	CASSEQGAANTGELFF	TRBJ2-2	TRBV6-1	TRBD1	.
TGTGCCAGCAGCTGGGACAGGGGTTTGTACAATGAGCAGTTCTTC	CASSWDRGLYNEQFF	TRBJ2-1	TRBV7-3	TRBD1	.
TGTGCCACCAGTGATTTCACCAGTAACGCTAGAGAGACCCAGTACTTC	CATSDFTSNARETQYF	TRBJ2-5	TRBV24-1	.	.
TGTGCCTGGAAAAAAGGGGGAGCGGGAAGCTCTGGAAACACCATATATTTT	CAWKKGGAGSSGNTIYF	TRBJ1-3	TRBV30	.	.
TGTGCCAGCTCACTGAGGGAACCGGGGAGGGGCACAGATACGCAGTATTTT	CASSLREPGRGTDTQYF	TRBJ2-3	TRBV18	TRBD2	.
TGTGCCAGCAGCAGGACCGGGACCCTCTACAATGAGCAGTTCTTC	CASSRTGTLYNEQFF	TRBJ2-1	TRBV6-5	.	once
TGTGCCAGTAATCCACTCGGGAAGGGGATCACCGCTGAAGCTTTCTTT	CASNPLGKGITAEAFF	TRBJ1-1	TRBV19	.	.
TGTGCCAGCAGTTATCAACCCGAACAGGGGCGGGAGACCCAGTACTTC	CASSYQPEQGRETQYF	TRBJ2-5	TRBV27	TRBD1	.
TGTGCCTGGAGTGATACCGGGACAGGGCGCGAAAAACTGTTTTTT	CAWSDTGTGREKLFF	TRBJ1-4	TRBV30	TRBD1	.
TGTGCCAGCAGAGAAGTTGGGGGGGGGCAAACTGCCGGGGAGCTGTTTTTT	CASREVGGGQTAGELFF	TRBJ2-2	TRBV5-6	.	.
TGTGCCAGCAGCCTCAGAGGTGGGGAGACCCAGTACTTC	CASSLRGGETQYF	TRBJ2-5	TRBV3-1/TRBV3-2	.	.
TGTGCCAGTAGTGCGCCGCGCTCAGGGGGCTCAGCTGAAGCTTTCTTT	CASSAPRSGGSAEAFF	TRBJ1-1	TRBV19	TRBD1	.
TGTGCCAGCAGCCCGGCAGGGAACACTGAAGCTTTCTTT	CASSPAGNTEAFF	TRBJ1-1	TRBV7-3	.	few
TGTGCCAGCAGCCAAGAAGGGACCCAGTACTTC	CASSQEGTQYF	TRBJ2-5	TRBV3-1/TRBV3-2	.	.
TGTGCCAGCTCACCCGGAGGGGGGAGCACTGAAGCTTTCTTT	CASSPGGGSTEAFF	TRBJ1-1	TRBV18	.	.
TGTGCCAGCAGCTTGGCCAGGTCATACACCGGGGAGCTGTTTTTT	CASSLARSYTGELFF	TRBJ2-2	TRBV5-6	.	.
TGCGCCAGCAGCTTGGATGACAGGGTCGGGGAGCTGTTTTTT	CASSLDDRVGELFF	TRBJ2-2	TRBV5-1	TRBD1	.
TGTGCCAGCTCACACGGGGGACAGGGGGCGATTGAAGCTTTCTTT	CASSHGGQGAIEAFF	TRBJ1-1	TRBV18	TRBD1	.
TGCAGTGCTCCGGGGGCTGGGGGCTACACCTTC	CSAPGAGGYTF	TRBJ1-2	TRBV20-1	.	.
TGTGCCAGCAGCCAAGACTGGGGACTAGCCCCTAGAGATACGCAGTATTTT	CASSQDWGLAPRDTQYF	TRBJ2-3	TRBV14	TRBD2	.
TGTGCCGTGAGGAGGGTTAACTATGGCTACACCTTC	CAVRRVNYGYTF	TRBJ1-2	TRBV28	.	.
TGTGCCAGCAGTTTAACGCTTCAGCGGGGGGACCAAGAGACCCAGTACTTC	CASSLTLQRGDQETQYF	TRBJ2-5	TRBV28	TRBD2	.
TGTGCCAGCAGCCCCGACAGGGGACCTAACTATGGCTACACCTTC	CASSPDRGPNYGYTF	TRBJ1-2	TRBV7-3	TRBD1	.
TGTGCCAGCAGTCTGACTAGCGGCCCTCCACAAGAGACCCAGTACTTC	CASSLTSGPPQETQYF	TRBJ2-5	TRBV2	TRBD2	.
TGCGCCAGCAGCCCCCTAGCGGCGTGGGGGGCCAACGTCCTGACTTTC	CASSPLAAWGANVLTF	TRBJ2-6	TRBV5-1	TRBD2	.
TGTGCCAGCTCACCGGGGCAGATTGAGACCCAGTACTTC	CASSPGQIETQYF	TRBJ2-5	TRBV18	.	.
TGTGCCAGCAGCTTAGTGGCTAAGTCCGGCTACACCTTC	CASSLVAKSGYTF	TRBJ1-2	TRBV11-2	.	few
TGTGCCAGCAGCTTAGATGGGACTAGCGGGGGGAATGAGCAGTTCTTC	CASSLDGTSGGNEQFF	TRBJ2-1	TRBV7-3	TRBD2	once
TGTGCCACGGGACAGGGGAACATTGCAACTAATGAAAAACTGTTTTTT	CATGQGNIATNEKLFF	TRBJ1-4	TRBV19	TRBD1	.
TGTGCCAGCAGCCCCGGACAGGGTAGTCTCCTCTCTGGAAACACCATATATTTT	CASSPGQGSLLSGNTIYF	TRBJ1-3	TRBV7-9	TRBD1	.
TGTGCCAGCAGCCCTGGACAGGGCGATCCAAACACCGGGGAGCTGTTTTTT	CASSPGQGDPNTGELFF	TRBJ2-2	TRBV11-3	TRBD1	.
TGTGCCAGCAGTTACTCGGGGGGGCCTGAATGGCCCCAGCATTTT	CASSYSGGPEWPQHF	TRBJ1-5	TRBV6-5	.	.
TGTGCCAGCAGCCAAGCCCTTAGCAATCAGCCCCAGCATTTT	CASSQALSNQPQHF	TRBJ1-5	TRBV3-1/TRBV3-2	.	.
TGTGCCAGCACCACTGATCCCGTCGTAGATGAGCAGTTCTTC	CASTTDPVVDEQFF	TRBJ2-1	TRBV9	.	.
TGTGCCAGCTCACCACTTGGCAGGGGACCGCGGGACAATGAGCAGTTCTTC	CASSPLGRGPRDNEQFF	TRBJ2-1	TRBV18	.	.
TGTGCCAGCGCGGATGGAAGGAACATTCAGTACTTC	CASADGRNIQYF	TRBJ2-4	TRBV6-5	.	.
TGTGCCAGCAGTTTAATCTCGGAGCACAGGCATTTT	CASSLISEHRHF	TRBJ1-5	TRBV28	.	.
TGTGCCAGTATTGACCAGGGGGCCCGGAAGAACACTGAAGCTTTCTTT	CASIDQGARKNTEAFF	TRBJ1-1	TRBV19	TRBD1	.
TGTGCCAGCAGCTTCAGGGGGGGGAATACCGGGGAGCTGTTTTTT	CASSFRGGNTGELFF	TRBJ2-2	TRBV11-2	.	.
TGTGCCAGTAGCTGGAGGGGTTCAGATACGCAGTATTTT	CASSWRGSDTQYF	TRBJ2-3	TRBV19	.	.
TGTGCCAGCAGCCAGTCTCTAGCGGGGGGGAACAATGAGCAGTTCTTC	CASSQSLAGGNNEQFF	TRBJ2-1	TRBV3-1/TRBV3-2	TRBD2	.
TGTGCCAGCAGCTCAGGGGGGGTACCTGAAAAACTGTTTTTT	CASSSGGVPEKLFF	TRBJ1-4	TRBV7-9	TRBD1	.
TGTGCCAGCACCTCCGAGTCCTGGAGGGAAAAACTGTTTTTT	CASTSESWREKLFF	TRBJ1-4	TRBV6-5	.	.
TGCGCCAGCCTAGGGCCCACCGGGGAGCTGTTTTTT	CASLGPTGELFF	TRBJ2-2	TRBV10-1	.	.
TGTGCCAGTAGTATTATCGCAGGGGGCAACTATGGCTACACCTTC	CASSIIAGGNYGYTF	TRBJ1-2	TRBV19	TRBD1	.
TGTGCCAGCGGACGGTCCCTTGGAAATTCACCCCTCCACTTT	CASGRSLGNSPLHF	TRBJ1-6	TRBV9	.	.
TGCGCCAGCAGCTGGGGACTAGCGGGGGTGTTAGGGGGTACGCAGTATTTT	CASSWGLAGVLGGTQYF	TRBJ2-3	TRBV5-1	TRBD2	.
TGTGCCAGCAGGGAGACAGGGGGTAAAAACACCATATATTTT	CASRETGGKNTIYF	TRBJ1-3	TRBV6-5	TRBD1	.